The entry below gives a single T cell receptor (beta chain) sequence along with its context. Per the original data handling: Reference gene primer amplification gave estimated nucleated cell counts. Some clones are missing from TCRdb's copy, which holds only in-frame ones; the method was immunoSEQ multiplex PCR. V and J calls and clone size are those listed in that table; D and trimming were worked out from the DNA. Of hundreds of thousands of clones in the sample, 83% were seen once. The germline gives CDR1 SQVTM, CDR2 ANQGSEA. CDR3 length: 12 amino acids. V was shortened by 0 bases and J by 7 bases, with 9 bases between the two germline ends. The data were taken from a study of blood T cell repertoires in COVID-19. Background on the study: The samples span acute and convalescent COVID-19 from the United States, Italy and Spain. T cells, B-cell-depleted T cells, or PBMCs provided the cDNA or gDNA that served as material.

J is TRBJ1-1 and V is TRBV29-1; possible D gene TRBD1, 5 bases. Sequenced input: peripheral blood. The source is a woman between 35 and 50 years old with active or convalescent COVID-19. The CDR3: CSVEDQGVEAFF. The CDR3 nucleotides are TGCAGCGTTGAAGATCAAGGGGTTGAAGCTTTCTTT.